Below are 27 T cell receptor beta chains sequenced from a single sample in a study of human T cells and chemical hapten exposure. Indicated time point: pre-sensitization, week 0. Treatment given: therapeutic diphenylcyclopropenone sensitization with weekly scalp DPC. TCRdb passed the RACE reads through MiXCR, listing each CDR3 protein once. This repertoire shows around 300,000 distinct CDR3 sequences, around 7.3% found once; its top ten account for roughly 1.2%. Specimen: whole blood, collected in connection with sensitization to the hapten diphenylcyclopropenone (DPC). These receptors came from a man in his late teens or twenties with alopecia areata. Some clones in this sample may be carry-over from other donors' samples.

V usage is TRBV11-1 and J usage is TRBJ2-5; D gene ambiguous. Trimming removed 5 bases at V and 1 base at J, with 14 bases between. The germline gives CDR1 SGHAT, CDR2 FQDESV (reference sequence). CDR3 length: 15 residues. In DNA form, the CDR3 reads TGTGCCAGCAGCCCCCCGGCTGTGAGCCAAGAGACCCAGTACTTC. As protein: CASSPPAVSQETQYF.

The gene calls are TRBV9 and TRBJ2-2; 10 bases line up with TRBD1. Per the germline V gene, CDR1 is SGDLS and CDR2 is YYNGEE. The V segment lost 3 bases and the J segment 6 bases; nucleotides outside the gene matches: 2. The CDR3 has 14 residues. For the CDR3, the DNA is TGTGCCAGCAGCGGGACAGGGGGGCCCGGGGAGCTGTTTTTT. Translation gives CASSGTGGPGELFF.

This clonotype was seen a few times. V and J are TRBV18 and TRBJ2-7, with D perhaps TRBD1 or TRBD2 (5 bases each). The germline V gene encodes CDR1 KGHSH and CDR2 LQKENI. This CDR3 is 13 amino acids long. The ends were cut back, 6 bases at V and 0 bases at J, with 9 bases in the middle. This CDR3 is CASSWDASYEQYV. The CDR3 nucleotides are TGTGCCAGCTCTTGGGACGCCTCCTACGAGCAGTACGTC.

This chain links TRBV12-3 or TRBV12-4 with TRBJ2-1; D is perhaps TRBD1 (5 bases). This CDR3 has 16 amino acids. Trimming removed 5 bases at V and 8 bases at J, with 22 bases between. The CDR3 coding sequence is TGTGCCAGCAGTCCCCGACTGGCGGACACTGGGGATGAGCAGTTCTTC. Translating gives CASSPRLADTGDEQFF.

This clonotype turned up a few times. The rearrangement joins TRBV27 to TRBJ2-7; D unclear. Trimming removed 9 bases from V and 0 bases from J, with 6 bases in between. The CDR3 sequence is 11 residues long. Germline V gives CDR1 MNHEY, CDR2 SMNVEV (reference sequence). Here the CDR3 reads CASWSSYEQYF. CDR3 sequence (DNA): TGTGCCAGTTGGAGCTCCTACGAGCAGTACTTC.

The sample holds many counts of this clonotype. The chain joins TRBV28 to TRBJ1-1; 7 nucleotides match TRBD1. Trimming cost V 9 bases and J 8 bases; bases outside gene matches: 9. Per the germline V gene, CDR1 is MDHEN and CDR2 is SYDVKM. This CDR3 contains 12 residues. The CDR3 DNA reads as TGTGCCAGTCATACGGGGGACAGCGAAGCTTTCTTT. It encodes CASHTGDSEAFF.

The sample holds a few counts of this clonotype. The rearrangement links TRBV20-1 to TRBJ2-7, with no clear D. The germline V and J ends were trimmed by 6 bases and 2 bases, with 17 bases remaining between them. The CDR3 contains 14 residues. Germline V gene sequence: CDR1 DFQATT, CDR2 SNEGSKA (reference sequence). The CDR3 nucleotides read TGCAGTGCCGAGACACCTTTTTCTCCCTACGAGCAGTACTTC. It translates to CSAETPFSPYEQYF.

This clonotype was recorded at least ten times. V is TRBV27 and J is TRBJ1-6; D gene uncertain. V was cut by 2 bases and J by 13 bases, with 12 bases left in between. CDR1 MNHEY and CDR2 SMNVEV come from the germline V gene (reference sequence). The CDR3 has 13 amino acids. CDR3 amino acids: CASSLERGLPLHF. The CDR3 bases are TGTGCCAGCAGTTTAGAGAGAGGACTGCCCCTCCACTTT.

The table lists this clonotype with a few counts. The V call is TRBV6-5, the J call TRBJ1-2, with 9 bases that match TRBD1. The CDR3 has 16 residues. V dropped 10 bases and J dropped 6; count of bases not matched to a gene: 18. The germline gives CDR1 MNHEY, CDR2 SVGAGI. CDR3 coding DNA: TGTGCCACGACTCCGGGACAGGGAATCTTTGCCAATGGCTACACCTTC. The encoded protein is CATTPGQGIFANGYTF.

In its sample, this clonotype was seen many times. J is TRBJ1-1 and V is TRBV10-3, with no clear D. CDR1 is ENHRY, CDR2 SYGVKD, per germline. CDR3 length: 15 residues. V dropped 4 bases and J dropped 4 bases, with 16 bases sitting between them. CDR3 sequence reads: CAISVSRPVGTEAFF. The CDR3 region has the DNA TGTGCCATCAGTGTGAGTCGCCCGGTGGGCACTGAAGCTTTCTTT.

The CDR3 protein is CASSLRQGETQYF. The CDR3 DNA follows: TGTGCCAGCAGTTTAAGGCAGGGAGAGACCCAGTACTTC. The genes are TRBV27 and TRBJ2-5; a possible D gene is TRBD1 (5 bases). Trimming cost V 2 bases and J 4 bases, with 8 bases left between them. This CDR3 contains 13 residues. Germline V gene sequence: CDR1 MNHEY, CDR2 SMNVEV (reference sequence).

The chain is built from TRBV10-3 and TRBJ2-4; D could derive from TRBD1 or TRBD2 (7 bases each). Trimming stripped 6 bases from V and 0 bases from J, with 18 bases between. There are 17 residues in the CDR3. The germline gives CDR1 ENHRY, CDR2 SYGVKD. The CDR3 DNA reads as TGTGCCATCAGCCTAGAAGCGGGACAGCTAGCCAAAAACATTCAGTACTTC. It is translated as CAISLEAGQLAKNIQYF.

The chain combines TRBV29-1 with TRBJ1-5; no reliable D call. Germline V gene data show CDR1 as SQVTM and CDR2 as ANQGSEA. The CDR3 length is 16 residues. V was trimmed by 0 bases and J by 3 bases, leaving 15 bases between them. CDR3 in amino acids: CSVEDKETFTNQPQHF. The CDR3 region has the DNA TGCAGCGTTGAAGATAAGGAGACATTTACCAATCAGCCCCAGCATTTT.

This chain links TRBV5-1 with TRBJ2-4; tentatively, D is TRBD1 (5 bases). Trimming took off 0 bases at V and 8 bases at J, with 12 bases between the two ends. CDR1 SGHRS and CDR2 YFSETQ come from the germline V gene. This CDR3 spans 14 amino acids. CDR3 DNA: TGCGCCAGCAGCTTGGGCAGGGTGGCGGACATTCAGTACTTC. It is translated as CASSLGRVADIQYF.

The chain uses TRBV9 and TRBJ1-1; D gene uncertain. CDR1 SGDLS and CDR2 YYNGEE come from the germline V gene. The CDR3 contains 13 residues. Trimming shortened V by 2 bases and J by 1 base, and 6 bases separated the two germline ends. CDR3 DNA sequence: TGTGCCAGCAGCGTCGACAAGAACACTGAAGCTTTCTTT. Its protein product is CASSVDKNTEAFF.

This clonotype was counted many times. V and J are TRBV7-2 and TRBJ1-5; 7 bases are a match to TRBD1. Unmatched junction bases numbered 6, after V lost 6 bases and J lost 4 bases. CDR3 length: 14 amino acids. CDR1 and CDR2 (germline): SGHTA, FQGNSA. This CDR3 is CASSYRGDNQPQHF. CDR3 sequence (DNA): TGTGCCAGCAGTTACAGGGGCGATAATCAGCCCCAGCATTTT. The variable domain in full, with the rest retrieved from reference TRBV7-2 and TRBJ1-5, is GAGVSQSPSNKVTEKGKDVELRCDPISGHTALYWYRQSLGQGLEFLIYFQGNSAPDKSGLPSDRFSAERTGGSVSTLTIQRTQQEDSAVYLCASSYRGDNQPQHFGDGTRLSIL.

This clonotype was seen repeatedly, ten times or more. This rearrangement joins TRBV10-1 to TRBJ2-5; 8 nucleotides agree with TRBD2. CDR3 length: 14 amino acids. V lost 4 bases and J lost 1; bases outside the gene matches: 2. Germline V gene data show CDR1 as WNHNN and CDR2 as SYGVQD (reference sequence). CDR3 DNA: TGCGCCAGCAGTGCCGGGACTAGCCAAGAGACCCAGTACTTC. This sequence encodes CASSAGTSQETQYF.

This clonotype was counted ten times or more. The J gene is TRBJ1-1, the V gene TRBV7-2; D gene ambiguous. The V gene lost 2 bases and the J gene lost 10 bases, with 11 bases spanning the gap. This CDR3 region has 12 residues. Germline V gene data show CDR1 as SGHTA and CDR2 as FQGNSA. The CDR3 region has the DNA TGTGCCAGCAGCTTACGGGCAGGTTCAGCTTTCTTT. Translated, it gives CASSLRAGSAFF.

This clonotype was observed a handful of times. This rearrangement joins TRBV7-2 to TRBJ2-2, with D possibly TRBD1 on 5 matching bases. The CDR3 runs to 15 residues. Germline V lookup: CDR1 SGHTA, CDR2 FQGNSA. Trimming removed 5 bases at V and 4 bases at J, with 14 bases between. The CDR3 protein is CASSPQTEITGELFF. CDR3 DNA: TGTGCCAGCAGCCCGCAGACAGAAATCACCGGGGAGCTGTTTTTT. The full variable domain, rest sourced from reference TRBV7-2 and TRBJ2-2, is GAGVSQSPSNKVTEKGKDVELRCDPISGHTALYWYRQSLGQGLEFLIYFQGNSAPDKSGLPSDRFSAERTGGSVSTLTIQRTQQEDSAVYLCASSPQTEITGELFFGEGSRLTVL.

This clonotype was detected only a few times. The chain employs TRBV5-8 and TRBJ2-2, with no clear D. This CDR3 contains 17 residues. In germline, CDR1 is SGHTS, CDR2 YDEGEE. V was clipped by 4 bases and J by 2 bases, with 18 bases between them. CDR3 amino acids: CASSLGRIRPNTGELFF. CDR3 nucleotide sequence: TGTGCCAGCAGCCTGGGTCGGATTAGGCCTAACACCGGGGAGCTGTTTTTT.

The chain employs TRBV29-1 and TRBJ2-7; D unresolved. V lost 5 bases and J lost 2, with 10 bases in between. Germline V gives CDR1 SQVTM, CDR2 ANQGSEA. CDR3 length: 12 residues. CDR3 loop: CSVIITPYEQYF. The CDR3 DNA reads as TGCAGCGTTATAATTACTCCCTACGAGCAGTACTTC.

J is TRBJ2-1 and V is TRBV4-1; no clear D gene. Deletions cut 3 bases from V and 6 bases from J, with 3 bases between. The CDR3 length is 11 residues. The germline V gene encodes CDR1 MGHRA and CDR2 YSYEKL. In DNA, the CDR3 is TGCGCCAGCAGCCACCTCAATGAGCAGTTCTTC. Protein product: CASSHLNEQFF.

This clonotype was recorded many times. J is TRBJ1-1 and V is TRBV28, with 9 bases fitting TRBD1. CDR1 is MDHEN, CDR2 SYDVKM, per germline. V was clipped by 4 bases and J by 10 bases; unmatched bases: 7. The CDR3 runs to 13 residues. The chain's CDR3 is CASSSGTGTGAFF. The CDR3 DNA is TGTGCCAGCAGTTCCGGGACAGGGACGGGAGCTTTCTTT.

In its sample, this clonotype was seen a few times. This rearrangement joins TRBV6-4 to TRBJ2-7; D gene uncertain. In germline, CDR1 is MRHNA, CDR2 SNTAGT. Trimming removed 5 bases at V and 3 bases at J, with 8 bases between. The CDR3 length is 12 residues. As DNA, the CDR3 is TGTGCCAGCAGTCTGACTCTCTACGAGCAGTACTTC. Residues: CASSLTLYEQYF.

This clonotype was counted only a few times. The rearrangement links TRBV6-1 to TRBJ2-5; 11 bases fit TRBD2. This CDR3 comprises 15 residues. V was pared by 2 bases and J by 5 bases, with 4 bases of the junction left unmatched. Per the germline V gene, CDR1 is MNHNS and CDR2 is SASEGT. The CDR3: CASSETSGGYETQYF. DNA of the CDR3: TGTGCCAGCAGTGAAACTAGCGGGGGTTACGAGACCCAGTACTTC.

This clonotype was counted a few times. J is TRBJ2-2 and V is TRBV25-1; maybe TRBD2 (6 bases). Trimming removed 1 base from V and 16 bases from J, with 13 bases in between. The germline gives CDR1 MGHDK, CDR2 SYGVNS. The CDR3 is 12 residues long. The CDR3 bases are TGTGCCAGCAGTGAATTGGAGGGTCTCGAGTTTTTT. It translates to CASSELEGLEFF.

The genes are TRBV5-1 and TRBJ2-2; maybe TRBD1 (6 bases). Trimming cost V 6 bases and J 0 bases, with 9 bases left between them. This CDR3 contains 14 residues. Germline V gene data show CDR1 as SGHRS and CDR2 as YFSETQ. CDR3 DNA sequence: TGCGCCAGCAAGCAGGGGCCGAACACCGGGGAGCTGTTTTTT. This encodes CASKQGPNTGELFF.